The 7 T cell receptor beta chains below come from one sample, sequenced in a study of blood T cells in healthy people across ages. Then a second PCR, running about 6 to 12 cycles, was carried out with a sample-barcoded 5' primer and a J-beta primer mix. TCRdb ran MiXCR on the 5' RACE reads and lists one entry per CDR3 protein. The data hold some 560,000 distinct CDR3 sequences, with around 27% observed a single time. These same records also appear under a second study, on T cells of mothers and their children.

Specimen: blood. These receptors all stem from a boy aged 2 to 10 in good health.

This clonotype turned up a few times. The chain uses TRBV2 and TRBJ1-2; 7 positions agree with TRBD1. The CDR3 runs to 13 residues. V gave up 9 bases and J gave up 1 base; unmatched junction bases: 5. From germline, CDR1 is SNHLY and CDR2 FYNNEI. The CDR3 region has the DNA TGTGCCAGTTCGGACAGGAGTAACTATGGCTACACCTTC. Translated, it gives CASSDRSNYGYTF.

This clonotype has just a few counts. The rearrangement uses TRBV21-1 and TRBJ2-2; the table assigns TRBD1, which was not confirmed against the DNA. TRBV21-1 counts as a pseudogene. CDR3 length: 15 residues. The CDR3: CATSSREWGTGELFF. CDR3 nucleotide sequence: TGTGCCACCTCCTCCCGGGAATGGGGGACCGGGGAGCTGTTTTTT.

The rearrangement links TRBV30 to TRBJ1-2, with a tentative D call TRBD1 (6 bases). CDR1 GTSNPN and CDR2 SVGIG come from the germline V gene (reference sequence). The CDR3 has 14 amino acids. The V end lost 3 bases, the J end lost 3 bases, and 14 bases lay between the germline ends. For the CDR3, the DNA is TGTGCCTGGAGCTGGGGGGCAAACGACTATGGCTACACCTTC. Encoded protein: CAWSWGANDYGYTF. Filled out from reference TRBV30 and TRBJ1-2, the complete variable domain reads SQTIHQWPATLVQPVGSPLSLECTVEGTSNPNLYWYRQAAGRGLQLLFYSVGIGQISSEVPQNLSASRPQDRQFILSSKKLLLSDSGFYLCAWSWGANDYGYTFGSGTRLTVV.

This clonotype has a handful of counts. J is TRBJ1-1 and V is TRBV7-6; D remains ambiguous. The CDR3 runs to 13 residues. Trimming cost V 5 bases and J 4 bases, with 11 bases left between them. Per the germline V gene, CDR1 is SGHVS and CDR2 is FNYEAQ. The CDR3 region is CASSAWAPTEAFF. The CDR3 DNA follows: TGTGCCAGCAGCGCCTGGGCCCCCACTGAAGCTTTCTTT.

The CDR3 coding sequence is TGCGCCAGCAGCTTGGATGGGACGCCCCATGAAAAACTGTTTTTT. Translation gives CASSLDGTPHEKLFF. The genes are TRBV5-1 and TRBJ1-4, with D perhaps matching TRBD1 (5 bases). The CDR3 runs 15 residues. The germline gives CDR1 SGHRS, CDR2 YFSETQ. Trimming pared 0 bases from V and 6 bases from J, leaving 12 bases between.

This clonotype has more than one count but fewer than ten. The J gene is TRBJ2-2, the V gene TRBV20-1, with 7 bases fitting TRBD2. Trimming removed 6 bases from V and 4 bases from J; junction bases left unmatched: 11. The germline V gene encodes CDR1 DFQATT and CDR2 SNEGSKA (reference sequence). CDR3 length: 15 amino acids. This CDR3 reads CSAREGLESTGELFF. Written as DNA, the CDR3 is TGCAGTGCCAGGGAAGGACTAGAGTCCACCGGGGAGCTGTTTTTT.

The gene calls are TRBV20-1 and TRBJ2-5, with TRBD2 matching 9 bases. CDR3 size: 16 residues. CDR1 and CDR2 from the germline V gene are DFQATT and SNEGSKA (reference sequence). J was trimmed by 4 bases and V by 3 bases; bases with no gene match: 12. CDR3 loop: CSARAIAGEGLETQYF. CDR3 bases: TGCAGTGCTAGGGCTATAGCGGGAGAGGGACTAGAGACCCAGTACTTC.